These 4 T cell receptor beta chains share one sample of origin, sequenced in a study of T-cell memory formation after mild COVID-19. TCRdb re-called the 5' RACE reads with MiXCR, one entry per CDR3 protein. The sample gives roughly 130,000 distinct CDR3 sequences, approximately 16% of which show up once; about 15% is in the top ten. Sequencing used PBMCs or a T cell subset sorted from them (not recorded which). The source is an adult woman who had mild COVID-19 (a few samples of this study predate the infection). Cell type and time point are not known.

The V call is TRBV4-2, the J call TRBJ2-1; 11 positions agree with TRBD2. Germline values: CDR1 LGHNA, CDR2 YNFKEQ. The CDR3 has 15 amino acids. V lost 1 base, J lost 8 bases, and 4 bases stayed unmatched. CDR3 in DNA: TGTGCCAGCAGCCAAGTGACTAGCGGGGTCGATGAGCAGTTCTTC. This sequence encodes CASSQVTSGVDEQFF.

This clonotype was seen more than once but under ten times. This chain uses TRBV5-1 with TRBJ2-7, with 10 bases lining up with TRBD2. CDR1 and CDR2 from the germline V gene are SGHRS and YFSETQ. This CDR3 spans 15 amino acids. The junction had 3 bases not matched to a gene; V was cut back by 3 bases and J by 0 bases. The CDR3 loop reads CASSSGLANSYEQYF. CDR3 DNA: TGCGCCAGCAGCTCGGGACTAGCGAACTCCTACGAGCAGTACTTC.

The table lists this clonotype with a few counts. CDR3 protein: CASSLVLGEGQFF. CDR3 sequence (DNA): TGTGCCAGCAGCTTGGTTCTAGGGGAAGGGCAGTTCTTC. This chain uses TRBV5-6 with TRBJ2-1; possibly TRBD1 for D (5 bases). This CDR3 contains 13 residues. CDR1 and CDR2 (germline): SGHDT, YYEEEE. Trimming removed 0 bases from V and 12 bases from J, with 13 bases in between.

This clonotype has only a few counts. The V call is TRBV19, the J call TRBJ2-1; D may match TRBD1 or TRBD2 (5 bases each). Trimming left V 6 bases short and J 10 bases short, with 13 bases between. Per germline, CDR1 LNHDA and CDR2 SQIVND (reference sequence). The CDR3 covers 12 residues. CDR3 sequence: CASRQDEGEQFF. As DNA, the CDR3 is TGTGCCAGTAGACAGGATGAGGGGGAGCAGTTCTTC. Supplemented by reference TRBV19 and TRBJ2-1, the full variable domain reads DGGITQSPKYLFRKEGQNVTLSCEQNLNHDAMYWYRQDPGQGLRLIYYSQIVNDFQKGDIAEGYSVSREKKESFPLTVTSAQKNPTAFYLCASRQDEGEQFFGPGTRLTVL.